Listed below are T cell receptor beta chains from one sample, sequenced in a study of somatic mutations in cytotoxic T cells in rheumatoid arthritis. The data were produced by immunoSEQ multiplex PCR, yet TCRdb's version contains in-frame clones alone and is incomplete. The data show 15,000 to 20,000 clones, more than 75% seen once. The sequencing input was CD8+ T cells sorted from blood. These receptors came from an adult with rheumatoid arthritis. Both conserved end residues are part of each CDR3. A D gene is named only where the DNA matches it firmly. Some rows mark clone size as missing; the rest say once, few, many or name a class of expanded clone.

abundance: NA
d_gene: NA
j_gene: TRBJ2-1
v_gene: TRBV7-8
CDR3aa: CASSSLRINEQFF
CDR3nt: TGTGCCAGCAGCTCGCTTAGGATTAATGAGCAGTTCTTC

abundance: few
d_gene: TRBD1
j_gene: TRBJ2-1
v_gene: TRBV10-3
CDR3aa: CAISEAGTGNEQFF
CDR3nt: TGTGCCATCAGTGAAGCGGGGACAGGGAATGAGCAGTTCTTC

abundance: NA
d_gene: NA
j_gene: TRBJ2-2
v_gene: TRBV5-6
CDR3aa: CASSLGSGELFF
CDR3nt: TGTGCCAGCAGCTTGGGGTCCGGGGAGCTGTTTTTT

abundance: NA
d_gene: TRBD2
j_gene: TRBJ2-7
v_gene: TRBV27
CDR3aa: CASSLASGVDEQYF
CDR3nt: TGTGCCAGCAGTTTAGCTAGCGGGGTGGACGAGCAGTACTTC

abundance: NA
d_gene: TRBD1
j_gene: TRBJ2-5
v_gene: TRBV7-3
CDR3aa: CASSLSGGQGYQETQYF
CDR3nt: TGTGCCAGCAGCTTAAGTGGAGGACAGGGGTACCAAGAGACCCAGTACTTC

abundance: NA
d_gene: NA
j_gene: TRBJ1-5
v_gene: TRBV6-5
CDR3aa: CASRLGDGQPQHF
CDR3nt: TGTGCCAGCAGATTAGGGGATGGGCAGCCCCAGCATTTT

abundance: NA
d_gene: TRBD2
j_gene: TRBJ2-7
v_gene: TRBV4-1
CDR3aa: CASSQGLAGYYEQYF
CDR3nt: TGCGCCAGCAGCCAAGGACTAGCGGGTTACTACGAGCAGTACTTC

abundance: NA
d_gene: NA
j_gene: TRBJ2-2
v_gene: TRBV6-4
CDR3aa: CASSEDTGELFF
CDR3nt: TGTGCCAGCAGTGAAGACACCGGGGAGCTGTTTTTT

abundance: NA
d_gene: NA
j_gene: TRBJ2-3
v_gene: TRBV7-3
CDR3aa: CASSLGQGNTDTQYF
CDR3nt: TGTGCCAGCAGCTTAGGGCAGGGAAACACAGATACGCAGTATTTT

abundance: once
d_gene: TRBD1
j_gene: TRBJ2-7
v_gene: TRBV11-2
CDR3aa: CASSSNRGSYEQYF
CDR3nt: TGTGCCAGCAGCTCTAACAGGGGAAGTTACGAGCAGTACTTC

abundance: once
d_gene: NA
j_gene: TRBJ1-2
v_gene: TRBV29-1
CDR3aa: CSVEVTGYGYTF
CDR3nt: TGCAGCGTTGAAGTGACGGGCTATGGCTACACCTTC

abundance: NA
d_gene: NA
j_gene: TRBJ2-1
v_gene: TRBV27
CDR3aa: CASRGLLLREQFF
CDR3nt: TGTGCCAGCAGAGGACTCCTCCTACGGGAGCAGTTCTTC

abundance: NA
d_gene: NA
j_gene: TRBJ1-1
v_gene: TRBV7-9
CDR3aa: CASSFAGQGNTEAFF
CDR3nt: TGTGCCAGCAGCTTTGCGGGGCAGGGCAACACTGAAGCTTTCTTT

abundance: NA
d_gene: TRBD2
j_gene: TRBJ2-2
v_gene: TRBV4-1
CDR3aa: CASSQVVQAGGGTGELFF
CDR3nt: TGCGCCAGCAGCCAAGTAGTCCAAGCGGGAGGAGGCACCGGGGAGCTGTTTTTT

abundance: NA
d_gene: NA
j_gene: TRBJ1-1
v_gene: TRBV5-8
CDR3aa: CASSSTRRTEAFF
CDR3nt: TGTGCCAGCAGCTCCACACGGAGGACTGAAGCTTTCTTT

abundance: NA
d_gene: NA
j_gene: TRBJ1-2
v_gene: TRBV19
CDR3aa: CASSTYRDGYGYTF
CDR3nt: TGTGCCAGTAGTACATATAGGGACGGCTATGGCTACACCTTC

abundance: NA
d_gene: NA
j_gene: TRBJ2-3
v_gene: TRBV27
CDR3aa: CASTGGGADTQYF
CDR3nt: TGTGCCAGCACCGGAGGAGGGGCAGATACGCAGTATTTT

abundance: NA
d_gene: NA
j_gene: TRBJ2-1
v_gene: TRBV19
CDR3aa: CASSIASRSSYNEQFF
CDR3nt: TGTGCCAGTAGTATAGCATCACGGAGCTCCTACAATGAGCAGTTCTTC

abundance: NA
d_gene: NA
j_gene: TRBJ1-2
v_gene: TRBV7-9
CDR3aa: CASSLNWQGTF
CDR3nt: TGTGCCAGCAGCTTAAATTGGCAGGGAACCTTC

abundance: once
d_gene: NA
j_gene: TRBJ1-2
v_gene: TRBV7-2
CDR3aa: CASSLGPRSASGYTF
CDR3nt: TGTGCCAGCAGCTTAGGGCCTCGATCAGCTAGTGGCTACACCTTC

abundance: NA
d_gene: NA
j_gene: TRBJ1-5
v_gene: TRBV19
CDR3aa: CASSAGFNQPQHF
CDR3nt: TGTGCCAGTAGTGCGGGGTTTAATCAGCCCCAGCATTTT

abundance: NA
d_gene: NA
j_gene: TRBJ2-7
v_gene: TRBV7-2
CDR3aa: CASSLAPIGAYEQYF
CDR3nt: TGTGCCAGCAGCTTAGCACCCATCGGAGCCTACGAGCAGTACTTC

abundance: NA
d_gene: TRBD1
j_gene: TRBJ1-1
v_gene: TRBV4-1
CDR3aa: CASSQGRAAGGKNTEAFF
CDR3nt: TGCGCCAGCAGCCAAGGGAGGGCGGCAGGGGGAAAGAACACTGAAGCTTTCTTT

abundance: NA
d_gene: TRBD1
j_gene: TRBJ2-5
v_gene: TRBV2
CDR3aa: CASKGDRAPIQETQYF
CDR3nt: TGTGCCAGCAAGGGAGACAGGGCGCCAATCCAAGAGACCCAGTACTTC

abundance: NA
d_gene: NA
j_gene: TRBJ2-7
v_gene: TRBV6-5
CDR3aa: CASTRSPGAYEQYF
CDR3nt: TGTGCCAGCACCCGGTCCCCAGGGGCCTACGAGCAGTACTTC

abundance: NA
d_gene: NA
j_gene: TRBJ1-5
v_gene: TRBV4-1
CDR3aa: CASSQRQGSNQPQHF
CDR3nt: TGCGCCAGCAGCCAACGGCAGGGGAGCAATCAGCCCCAGCATTTT

abundance: NA
d_gene: NA
j_gene: TRBJ2-5
v_gene: TRBV7-9
CDR3aa: CASSLALGGGETQYF
CDR3nt: TGTGCCAGCAGCTTAGCGCTGGGGGGCGGCGAGACCCAGTACTTC

abundance: NA
d_gene: TRBD1
j_gene: TRBJ1-3
v_gene: TRBV7-8
CDR3aa: CASSSMGQGRGNTIYF
CDR3nt: TGTGCCAGCAGCTCAATGGGACAGGGAAGGGGAAACACCATATATTTT

abundance: once
d_gene: NA
j_gene: TRBJ2-3
v_gene: TRBV4-1
CDR3aa: CASSQDTNTQYF
CDR3nt: TGCGCCAGCAGCCAAGATACGAATACGCAGTATTTT

abundance: medium-sized
d_gene: NA
j_gene: TRBJ1-2
v_gene: TRBV29-1
CDR3aa: CSVEETDFDYGYTF
CDR3nt: TGCAGCGTTGAAGAGACCGACTTCGACTATGGCTACACCTTC

abundance: NA
d_gene: NA
j_gene: TRBJ2-5
v_gene: TRBV29-1
CDR3aa: CSVDRRAGETQYF
CDR3nt: TGCAGCGTTGACCGCCGGGCGGGGGAGACCCAGTACTTC

abundance: NA
d_gene: NA
j_gene: TRBJ1-4
v_gene: TRBV19
CDR3aa: CASSVSEKLFF
CDR3nt: TGTGCCAGTAGTGTCTCCGAAAAACTGTTTTTT

abundance: NA
d_gene: TRBD1
j_gene: TRBJ1-3
v_gene: TRBV7-9
CDR3aa: CASSRTVTRQGPGNTIYF
CDR3nt: TGTGCCAGCAGCCGAACTGTTACGAGACAGGGCCCTGGAAACACCATATATTTT

abundance: NA
d_gene: NA
j_gene: TRBJ2-7
v_gene: TRBV13
CDR3aa: CASSLRGAPVHEQYF
CDR3nt: TGTGCCAGCAGCTTACGAGGGGCCCCGGTTCACGAGCAGTACTTC

abundance: NA
d_gene: NA
j_gene: TRBJ1-5
v_gene: TRBV28
CDR3aa: CASSLFQGGNQPQHF
CDR3nt: TGTGCCAGCAGTTTGTTTCAGGGTGGCAATCAGCCCCAGCATTTT

abundance: NA
d_gene: TRBD2
j_gene: TRBJ2-5
v_gene: TRBV19
CDR3aa: CASSIFSGLVQETQYF
CDR3nt: TGTGCCAGTAGTATATTCTCCGGACTAGTCCAAGAGACCCAGTACTTC

abundance: medium-sized
d_gene: NA
j_gene: TRBJ2-5
v_gene: TRBV11-2
CDR3aa: CASSLVFRQETQYF
CDR3nt: TGTGCCAGCAGCTTAGTTTTCCGACAAGAGACCCAGTACTTC

abundance: few
d_gene: TRBD2
j_gene: TRBJ2-7
v_gene: TRBV7-9
CDR3aa: CASSSPTSGYEQYF
CDR3nt: TGTGCCAGCAGCTCCCCGACTAGCGGCTACGAGCAGTACTTC

abundance: once
d_gene: TRBD2
j_gene: TRBJ2-7
v_gene: TRBV11-2
CDR3aa: CASSSGLADSYEQYF
CDR3nt: TGTGCCAGCAGCTCCGGACTAGCGGACTCCTACGAGCAGTACTTC

abundance: NA
d_gene: TRBD1
j_gene: TRBJ1-1
v_gene: TRBV5-5
CDR3aa: CASSLVQGTTEAFF
CDR3nt: TGTGCCAGCAGCTTGGTACAGGGGACCACTGAAGCTTTCTTT

abundance: NA
d_gene: NA
j_gene: TRBJ1-4
v_gene: TRBV19
CDR3aa: CASFFTGNEKLFF
CDR3nt: TGTGCCAGCTTCTTTACAGGGAATGAAAAACTGTTTTTT

abundance: once
d_gene: NA
j_gene: TRBJ2-5
v_gene: TRBV11-2
CDR3aa: CASSRPRYQETQYF
CDR3nt: TGTGCCAGCAGCCGACCCCGGTACCAAGAGACCCAGTACTTC

abundance: medium-sized
d_gene: NA
j_gene: TRBJ2-2
v_gene: TRBV19
CDR3aa: CASTPRVSGYHGELFF
CDR3nt: TGTGCCAGTACCCCCAGGGTTTCAGGGTATCACGGGGAGCTGTTTTTT

abundance: NA
d_gene: NA
j_gene: TRBJ2-6
v_gene: TRBV7-9
CDR3aa: CASIQGIPSGANVLTF
CDR3nt: TGTGCCAGCATACAGGGAATCCCATCTGGGGCCAACGTCCTGACTTTC

abundance: NA
d_gene: TRBD2
j_gene: TRBJ2-1
v_gene: TRBV5-1
CDR3aa: CAGSGGLAGYNEQFF
CDR3nt: TGCGCCGGCAGCGGGGGACTAGCGGGATACAATGAGCAGTTCTTC

abundance: NA
d_gene: TRBD1
j_gene: TRBJ2-3
v_gene: TRBV25-1
CDR3aa: CASSEDRGLDTQYF
CDR3nt: TGTGCCAGCAGTGAGGACAGGGGCTTGGATACGCAGTATTTT

abundance: few
d_gene: NA
j_gene: TRBJ1-1
v_gene: TRBV19
CDR3aa: CASSWNTEAFF
CDR3nt: TGTGCCAGTAGTTGGAACACTGAAGCTTTCTTT

abundance: few
d_gene: NA
j_gene: TRBJ1-6
v_gene: TRBV30
CDR3aa: CAGTDFYNSPLHF
CDR3nt: TGTGCCGGGACCGACTTCTATAATTCACCCCTCCACTTT

abundance: NA
d_gene: TRBD2
j_gene: TRBJ2-7
v_gene: TRBV7-3
CDR3aa: CASRPGTSGIQFYEQYF
CDR3nt: TGTGCCAGCAGACCCGGGACTAGCGGGATCCAATTTTACGAGCAGTACTTC

abundance: NA
d_gene: NA
j_gene: TRBJ2-3
v_gene: TRBV27
CDR3aa: CASSPQKRTYSTDTQYF
CDR3nt: TGTGCCAGCAGTCCGCAGAAACGAACCTATTCCACAGATACGCAGTATTTT

abundance: NA
d_gene: TRBD1
j_gene: TRBJ1-2
v_gene: TRBV19
CDR3aa: CASSFRGQDGYGYTF
CDR3nt: TGTGCCAGTAGTTTCAGGGGGCAGGACGGCTATGGCTACACCTTC

abundance: NA
d_gene: NA
j_gene: TRBJ1-5
v_gene: TRBV19
CDR3aa: CASRRTVFNQPQHF
CDR3nt: TGTGCCAGTAGAAGGACAGTTTTCAATCAGCCCCAGCATTTT

abundance: once
d_gene: TRBD2
j_gene: TRBJ2-7
v_gene: TRBV9
CDR3aa: CASSGAGGPSYEQYF
CDR3nt: TGTGCCAGCAGCGGAGCGGGAGGGCCCTCCTACGAGCAGTACTTC

abundance: NA
d_gene: NA
j_gene: TRBJ1-1
v_gene: TRBV28
CDR3aa: CASSFRGGGTEAFF
CDR3nt: TGTGCCAGCAGTTTCAGGGGCGGGGGGACTGAAGCTTTCTTT

abundance: NA
d_gene: TRBD2
j_gene: TRBJ2-5
v_gene: TRBV9
CDR3aa: CASSVGASGMEETQYF
CDR3nt: TGTGCCAGCAGCGTAGGGGCTAGCGGGATGGAGGAGACCCAGTACTTC

abundance: NA
d_gene: NA
j_gene: TRBJ2-1
v_gene: TRBV5-6
CDR3aa: CASSLTGYAEQFF
CDR3nt: TGTGCCAGCAGCCTAACAGGGTACGCTGAGCAGTTCTTC

abundance: NA
d_gene: TRBD1
j_gene: TRBJ2-1
v_gene: TRBV19
CDR3aa: CASSIFPSGQLFNEQFF
CDR3nt: TGTGCCAGTAGTATATTTCCCTCGGGACAGCTTTTCAATGAGCAGTTCTTC

abundance: NA
d_gene: TRBD2
j_gene: TRBJ2-1
v_gene: TRBV11-3
CDR3aa: CASSLEGLAVNNEQFF
CDR3nt: TGTGCCAGCAGCTTAGAGGGACTAGCGGTTAACAATGAGCAGTTCTTC

abundance: NA
d_gene: TRBD2
j_gene: TRBJ2-5
v_gene: TRBV28
CDR3aa: CASSLGREGSQETQYF
CDR3nt: TGTGCCAGCAGTTTGGGGCGGGAGGGTTCACAAGAGACCCAGTACTTC